Listed below are T cell receptor beta chains from one sample, sequenced in a study of regulatory T cells in long-lasting Graves disease. TCRdb redid the calling of the multiplex PCR reads with MiXCR, one entry per CDR3 protein. The sample has around 400,000 distinct CDR3 sequences; roughly a sixth are singletons. This specimen consisted of peripheral blood mononuclear cells (PBMCs), obtained at new diagnosis, from a patient treated with antithyroid drugs. The origin of the receptors is a female donor with Graves disease. The CDR3 runs from the conserved cysteine through the conserved F or W. The D gene is left open where the match is weak. Clone size is stated in some rows and not others, as once, few, many or a class when expanded.

v_call,d_call,j_call,clone_size,cdr3_nt,cdr3_aa
TRBV9,TRBD2,TRBJ2-3,-,TGTGCCAGCAGCGTAGATCAAGCGGGAGATATAACAGATACGCAGTATTTT,CASSVDQAGDITDTQYF
TRBV28,-,TRBJ2-6,few,TGTGCCAGCAACTTCCGGGGCGAGGGGACATGGGCCTCTGGGGCCAACGTCCTGACTTTC,CASNFRGEGTWASGANVLTF
TRBV12-3/TRBV12-4,-,TRBJ1-1,many,TGTGCCAGCAGTTTATTTAGGCAGGGGACTGAAGCTTTCTTT,CASSLFRQGTEAFF
TRBV25-1,TRBD2,TRBJ2-3,-,TGTGCCAGCAGCGAGACTAGCGGATGGCGGGATACGCAGTATTTT,CASSETSGWRDTQYF
TRBV20-1,TRBD1,TRBJ2-7,many,TGCAGTGCTAGGGGGGACAGGGGGTTCGGCTACGAGCAGTACTTC,CSARGDRGFGYEQYF
TRBV7-2,TRBD2,TRBJ2-3,-,TGTGCCAGCAGCAAAGGGCCGGGACTAGTCCGGGATACGCAGTATTTT,CASSKGPGLVRDTQYF
TRBV10-3,-,TRBJ1-4,many,TGTGCCATCAGGGCAGGCCCGAATGAAAAACTGTTTTTT,CAIRAGPNEKLFF
TRBV7-2,-,TRBJ2-2,many,TGTGCCAGCAGCTTACAGGGGCAATACACCGGGGAGCTGTTTTTT,CASSLQGQYTGELFF
TRBV2,-,TRBJ2-2,few,TGTGCCAGCGTCGCGCACCCGAACACCGGGGAGCTGTTTTTT,CASVAHPNTGELFF
TRBV29-1,-,TRBJ1-3,few,TGCAGCGCCCGTACAGGTCCCTCTGGAAACACCATATATTTT,CSARTGPSGNTIYF
TRBV11-2,TRBD2,TRBJ2-3,many,TGTGCCAGCAGCATATATCCGGGACTAGCGGATTCAACAGATACGCAGTATTTT,CASSIYPGLADSTDTQYF
TRBV10-3,-,TRBJ1-2,few,TGTGCCATCACTCCGGACAGAAATTATGGCTACACCTTC,CAITPDRNYGYTF
TRBV12-3/TRBV12-4,-,TRBJ1-2,many,TGTGCCAGCAGTGAGTCGACACTAAACTATGGCTACACCTTC,CASSESTLNYGYTF
TRBV11-2,-,TRBJ1-6,many,TGTGCCACCCTCAGCGGACAGTCTAATTCACCCCTCCACTTT,CATLSGQSNSPLHF
TRBV6-2/TRBV6-3,-,TRBJ2-7,many,TGTGCCAGCAAAAGTCTAACCTACGAGCAGTACTTC,CASKSLTYEQYF
TRBV6-6,-,TRBJ1-5,-,TGTGCCAGCAGTTACTCGCCAGGGAGCAATCAGCCCCAGCATTTT,CASSYSPGSNQPQHF
TRBV20-1,TRBD2,TRBJ2-1,many,TGCAGTGCTAGAGGTGGCGGGAGCGTGTCAGGTGAGCAGTTCTTC,CSARGGGSVSGEQFF
TRBV14,-,TRBJ1-1,many,TGTGCCAGCAGCCAATTAGGGTACCAGAAACCGATTGAAGCTTTCTTT,CASSQLGYQKPIEAFF
TRBV10-3,TRBD1,TRBJ1-2,many,TGTGCCATCAGTGAGTCCCAAGGCGGAGGGGGCGCGGACTATGGCTACACCTTC,CAISESQGGGGADYGYTF
TRBV20-1,TRBD2,TRBJ2-1,many,TGCAGTGCTAGGTCAGGACTAGCAATCTACAATGAGCAGTTCTTC,CSARSGLAIYNEQFF
TRBV28,TRBD2,TRBJ2-1,many,TGTGCCAGCAGCCGGACTAGCGGAGGCAGCAATGAGCAGTTCTTC,CASSRTSGGSNEQFF
TRBV12-3/TRBV12-4,TRBD1,TRBJ1-1,many,TGTGCCAGCAGCCTAGGACAGGGGACTGAAGCTTTCTTT,CASSLGQGTEAFF
TRBV19,-,TRBJ2-5,few,TGTGCCAGTAGTATAATAGGAGAGACCCAGTACTTC,CASSIIGETQYF
TRBV4-1,TRBD2,TRBJ2-1,-,TGCGCCAGCAGCCACCCCGGGACTAGCGGGAGGATCTCCTACAATGAGCAGTTCTTC,CASSHPGTSGRISYNEQFF
TRBV28,-,TRBJ2-1,many,TGTGCCAGCAGTTTAAGGGGGGGGCCAAGTAATGAGCAGTTCTTC,CASSLRGGPSNEQFF
TRBV27,TRBD1,TRBJ1-6,many,TGTGCCAGCAGAAAAACGGCAGGGGGATATTCACCCCTCCACTTT,CASRKTAGGYSPLHF
TRBV27,-,TRBJ1-1,many,TGTGCCAGCAGTTTAAATCACATGGGGCCTGAAGCTTTCTTT,CASSLNHMGPEAFF
TRBV4-1,-,TRBJ2-6,few,TGCGCCAGCAGCCAACCGTTGTCGGGGGCCAACGTCCTGACTTTC,CASSQPLSGANVLTF
TRBV28,-,TRBJ2-2,many,TGTGCCAGCAGTCTCGGTTTTTCGTCCGGGGAGCTGTTTTTT,CASSLGFSSGELFF
TRBV6-1,-,TRBJ2-7,many,TGTGCCAGCAGACAGAGTGGAGCGTCCTACGAGCAGTACTTC,CASRQSGASYEQYF
TRBV15,-,TRBJ2-7,many,TGTGCCACCAGCAAAGTAAGGGAGACTACCGAGCAGTACTTC,CATSKVRETTEQYF
TRBV28,-,TRBJ2-5,-,TGTGCCAGCAGTTTATCAGGGTCGCGACCAAAGACCCAGTACTTC,CASSLSGSRPKTQYF
TRBV13,TRBD2,TRBJ2-1,few,TGTGCCAGCAGCCCGACTAGCGGGGGGGCGTGGAACAATGAGCAGTTCTTC,CASSPTSGGAWNNEQFF